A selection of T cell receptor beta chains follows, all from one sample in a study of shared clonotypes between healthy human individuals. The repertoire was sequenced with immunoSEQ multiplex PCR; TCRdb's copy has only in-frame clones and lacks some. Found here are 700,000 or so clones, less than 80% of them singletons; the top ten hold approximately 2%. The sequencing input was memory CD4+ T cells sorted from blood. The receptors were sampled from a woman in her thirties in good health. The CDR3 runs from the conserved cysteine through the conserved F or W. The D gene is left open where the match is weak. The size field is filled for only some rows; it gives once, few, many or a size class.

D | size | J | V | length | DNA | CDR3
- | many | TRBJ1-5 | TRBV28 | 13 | TGTGCCAGCAGTCCCCCAGGGAATCAGCCCCAGCATTTT | CASSPPGNQPQHF
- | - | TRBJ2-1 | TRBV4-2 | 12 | TGTGCCAGCAGCCAAGTCTACAATGAGCAGTTCTTC | CASSQVYNEQFF
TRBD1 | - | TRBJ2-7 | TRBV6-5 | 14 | TGTGCCAGCAGCATGGACAGGTTTCCCTCTGAGCAGTACTTC | CASSMDRFPSEQYF
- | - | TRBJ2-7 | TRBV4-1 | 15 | TGCGCCAGCAGTCCAAGCTTCCGGGAGTCCTACGAGCAGTACTTC | CASSPSFRESYEQYF
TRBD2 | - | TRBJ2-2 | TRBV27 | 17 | TGTGCCAGCAGTTTAACCATCGGGACTAGTGTTTCCGGGGAGCTGTTTTTT | CASSLTIGTSVSGELFF
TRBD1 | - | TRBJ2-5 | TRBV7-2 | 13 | TGTGCCAGCAGCTCCGGGACAGATGTACCCCAGTACTTC | CASSSGTDVPQYF
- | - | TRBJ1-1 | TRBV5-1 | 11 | TGCGCCAGCCGGACGGACACTGAAGCTTTCTTT | CASRTDTEAFF
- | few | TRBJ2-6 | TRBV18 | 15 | TGTGCCAGCTCACCGCCCGCCTCTGGGGCCAACGTCCTGACTTTC | CASSPPASGANVLTF
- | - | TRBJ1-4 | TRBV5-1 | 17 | TGCGCCAGCAGCTTACCGGGAGCCCGATCGGGTAATGAAAAACTGTTTTTT | CASSLPGARSGNEKLFF
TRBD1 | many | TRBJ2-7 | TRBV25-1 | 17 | TGTGCCAGCAGTACCCATAGGACAGGGGGCTGGGACTACGAGCAGTACTTC | CASSTHRTGGWDYEQYF
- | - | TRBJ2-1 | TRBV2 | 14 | TGTGCCAGCAGCCACGGACTACGGGAGTCGGGGCAGTTCTTC | CASSHGLRESGQFF
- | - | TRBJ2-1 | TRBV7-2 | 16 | TGTGCCAGCAGCGCCAACGCAGTGGGAGCCTACAATGAGCAGTTCTTC | CASSANAVGAYNEQFF
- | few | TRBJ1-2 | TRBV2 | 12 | TGTGCCAGAAAGGCGGCGGACTATGGCTACACCTTC | CARKAADYGYTF
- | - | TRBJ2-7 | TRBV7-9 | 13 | TGTGCCAGCAGCCTGTCGGGGTCCTACGAGCAGTACTTC | CASSLSGSYEQYF
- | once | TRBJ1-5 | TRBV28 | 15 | TGTGCCAGCAGTGGGGGGGCAGGCGGCAATCAGCCCCAGCATTTT | CASSGGAGGNQPQHF
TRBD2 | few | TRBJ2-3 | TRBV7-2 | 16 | TGTGCCAGCAGCTTAAGACTAGCGGGAGGTAAAGATACGCAGTATTTT | CASSLRLAGGKDTQYF
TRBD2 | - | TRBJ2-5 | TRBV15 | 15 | TGTGCCACCAGTGAAGGAAGACTAGCGAGGAAGACCCAGTACTTC | CATSEGRLARKTQYF
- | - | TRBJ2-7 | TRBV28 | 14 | TGTGCCAGCAGTTTCTACACACGGCCCTACGAGCAGTACTTC | CASSFYTRPYEQYF
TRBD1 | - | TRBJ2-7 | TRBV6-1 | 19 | TGTGCCAGCAGTGGGCCAACCGCGGTAGGAGGACAGGGTGTCTACGAGCAGTACTTC | CASSGPTAVGGQGVYEQYF
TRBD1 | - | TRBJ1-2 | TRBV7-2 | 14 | TGTGCCAGCAGCCACACAGGGGGCTCGGGAGGCTACACCTTC | CASSHTGGSGGYTF
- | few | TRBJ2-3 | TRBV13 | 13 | TGTGCCAGCAGCAAACTTAGCTGGGACACGCAGTATTTT | CASSKLSWDTQYF
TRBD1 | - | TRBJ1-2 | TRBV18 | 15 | TGTGCCAGCTCACTCCGGACAGGGGAGAGCTATGGCTACACCTTC | CASSLRTGESYGYTF